Sequencing of this T cell receptor (beta chain) was carried out in a study of T cell changes during pregnancy in multiple sclerosis. Generated by immunoSEQ multiplex PCR, the TCRdb table keeps only in-frame clones and is missing some. This repertoire shows 30,000 to 40,000 clones, around nine tenths found once; its top ten account for around 0.5%. This receptor was identified in a female donor in good health, enrolled as a control in a pregnancy study. Source: CD4+ T cells from peripheral blood mononuclear cells, taken in the first trimester of pregnancy.

The CDR3 here is CASSYFSAGNESPLHF. In nucleotides, the CDR3 is TGTGCCAGCAGTTACTTTTCTGCGGGGAATGAGTCACCCCTCCACTTT. The genes are TRBV6-5 and TRBJ1-6; D not certain. Trimming pared 1 base from V and 10 bases from J, leaving 17 bases between. CDR3 length equals 16 residues. Per the germline V gene, CDR1 is MNHEY and CDR2 is SVGAGI.